Sequencing of this TCR beta chain was carried out in a study of blood T cell repertoires in COVID-19. Clones were read by immunoSEQ multiplex PCR, and TCRdb kept only the in-frame ones, dropping some. The data hold about 240,000 clones, with 87% observed a single time. In germline, CDR1 is LGHDT, CDR2 YNNKEL (reference sequence). The CDR3 runs 14 residues. Between the trimmed V and J ends, which lost 2 bases and 4 bases, there was a span of 11 bases. This clonotype was obtained from a man aged 55 to 70 who had recovered from COVID-19. The sample comprised peripheral blood. The chain combines TRBV3-1 (or the pseudogene TRBV3-2) with TRBJ1-1; a weak D match, TRBD1 (6 bases). CDR3: CASSQTGRGTEAFF. The CDR3 DNA is TGTGCCAGCAGCCAAACAGGGAGGGGCACTGAAGCTTTCTTT.